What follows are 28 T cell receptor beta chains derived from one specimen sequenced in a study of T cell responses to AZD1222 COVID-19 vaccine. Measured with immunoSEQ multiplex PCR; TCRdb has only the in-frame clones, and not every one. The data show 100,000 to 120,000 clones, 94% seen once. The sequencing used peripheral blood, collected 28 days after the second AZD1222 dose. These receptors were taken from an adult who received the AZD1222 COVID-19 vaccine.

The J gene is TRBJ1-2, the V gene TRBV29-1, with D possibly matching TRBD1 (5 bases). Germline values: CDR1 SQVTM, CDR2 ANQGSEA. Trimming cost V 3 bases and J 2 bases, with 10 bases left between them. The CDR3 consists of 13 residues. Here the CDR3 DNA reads TGCAGCGTTGACAGGGAGGCGAACTATGGCTACACCTTC. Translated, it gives CSVDREANYGYTF.

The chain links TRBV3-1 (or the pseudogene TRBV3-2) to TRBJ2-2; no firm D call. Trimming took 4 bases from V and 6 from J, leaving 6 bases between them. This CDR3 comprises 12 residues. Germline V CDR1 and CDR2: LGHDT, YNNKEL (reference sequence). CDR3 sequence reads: CASSPIAGELFF. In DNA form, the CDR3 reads TGTGCCAGCAGCCCGATCGCCGGGGAGCTGTTTTTT.

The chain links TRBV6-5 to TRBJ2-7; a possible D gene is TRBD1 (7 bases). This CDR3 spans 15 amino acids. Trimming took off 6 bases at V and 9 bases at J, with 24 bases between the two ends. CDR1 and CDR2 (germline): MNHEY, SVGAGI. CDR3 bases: TGTGCCAGCAGGCCCAGCGCGGGACAGACTTCGTGGCAGTACTTC. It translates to CASRPSAGQTSWQYF.

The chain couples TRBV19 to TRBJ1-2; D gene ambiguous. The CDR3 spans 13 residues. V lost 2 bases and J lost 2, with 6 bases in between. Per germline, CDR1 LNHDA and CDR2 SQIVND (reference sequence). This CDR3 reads CASSITVNYGYTF. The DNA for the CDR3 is TGTGCCAGTAGTATAACAGTAAACTATGGCTACACCTTC.

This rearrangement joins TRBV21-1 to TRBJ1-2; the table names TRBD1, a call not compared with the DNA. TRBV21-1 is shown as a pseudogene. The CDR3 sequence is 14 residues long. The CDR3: CASSNPSGYYGYTF. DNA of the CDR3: TGTGCCAGCAGCAATCCCTCAGGCTACTATGGCTACACCTTC.

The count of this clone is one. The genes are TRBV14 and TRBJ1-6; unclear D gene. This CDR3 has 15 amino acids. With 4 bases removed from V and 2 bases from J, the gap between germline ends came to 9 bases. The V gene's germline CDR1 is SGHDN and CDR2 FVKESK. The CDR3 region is CASSPNEAYNSPLHF. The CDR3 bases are TGTGCCAGCAGCCCCAATGAGGCCTATAATTCACCCCTCCACTTT.

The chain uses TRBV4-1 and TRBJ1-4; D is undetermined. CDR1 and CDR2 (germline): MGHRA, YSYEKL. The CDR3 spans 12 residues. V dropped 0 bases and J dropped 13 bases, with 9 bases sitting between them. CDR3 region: CASSQDGVRLFF. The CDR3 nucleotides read TGCGCCAGCAGCCAAGATGGGGTTCGACTGTTTTTT.

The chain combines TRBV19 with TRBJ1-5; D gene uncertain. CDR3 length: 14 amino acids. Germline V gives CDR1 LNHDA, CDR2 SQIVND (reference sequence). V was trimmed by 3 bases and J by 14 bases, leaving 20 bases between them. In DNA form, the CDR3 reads TGTGCCAGTAGTATTGATGCAGAAGGACTCGCTAAGCATTTT. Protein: CASSIDAEGLAKHF.

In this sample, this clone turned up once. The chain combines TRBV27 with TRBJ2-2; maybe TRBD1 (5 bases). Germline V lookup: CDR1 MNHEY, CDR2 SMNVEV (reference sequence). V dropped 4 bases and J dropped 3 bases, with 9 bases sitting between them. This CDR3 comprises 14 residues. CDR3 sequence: CASSWGRDTGELFF. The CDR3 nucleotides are TGTGCCAGCAGTTGGGGCAGGGACACCGGGGAGCTGTTTTTT.

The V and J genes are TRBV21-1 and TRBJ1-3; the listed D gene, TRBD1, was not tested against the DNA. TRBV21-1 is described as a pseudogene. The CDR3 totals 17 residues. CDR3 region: CASRKDTVPRQLNTIYF. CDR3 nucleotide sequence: TGTGCCAGCAGAAAGGATACGGTTCCGCGACAGTTAAACACCATATATTTT.

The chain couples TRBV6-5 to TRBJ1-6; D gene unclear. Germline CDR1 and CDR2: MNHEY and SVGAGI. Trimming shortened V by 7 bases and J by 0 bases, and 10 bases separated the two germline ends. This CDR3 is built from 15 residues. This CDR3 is CASTERSSYNSPLHF. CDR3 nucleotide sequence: TGTGCCAGCACCGAGAGAAGCTCCTATAATTCACCCCTCCACTTT.

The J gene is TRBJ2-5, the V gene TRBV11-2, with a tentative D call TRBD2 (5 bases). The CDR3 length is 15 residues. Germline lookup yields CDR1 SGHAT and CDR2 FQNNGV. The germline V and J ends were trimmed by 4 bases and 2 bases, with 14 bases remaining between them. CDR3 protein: CASSSLGLGQETQYF. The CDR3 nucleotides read TGTGCCAGCAGCTCGCTCGGACTTGGTCAAGAGACCCAGTACTTC.

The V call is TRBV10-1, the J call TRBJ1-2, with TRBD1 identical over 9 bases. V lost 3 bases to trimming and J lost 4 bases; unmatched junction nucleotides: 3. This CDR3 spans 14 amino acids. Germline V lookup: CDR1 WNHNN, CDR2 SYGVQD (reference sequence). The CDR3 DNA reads TGCGCCAGCAGTGAAGGGACAGGGCTCTATGGCTACACCTTC. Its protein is CASSEGTGLYGYTF.

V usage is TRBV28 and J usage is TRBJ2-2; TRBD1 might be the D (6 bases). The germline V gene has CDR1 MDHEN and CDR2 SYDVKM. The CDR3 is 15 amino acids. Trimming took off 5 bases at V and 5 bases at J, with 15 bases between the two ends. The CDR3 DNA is TGTGCCAGCAGTACCCCGGAACAGGGAACCGGGGAGCTGTTTTTT. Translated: CASSTPEQGTGELFF. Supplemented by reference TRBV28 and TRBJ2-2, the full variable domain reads DVKVTQSSRYLVKRTGEKVFLECVQDMDHENMFWYRQDPGLGLRLIYFSYDVKMKEKGDIPEGYSVSREKKERFSLILESASTNQTSMYLCASSTPEQGTGELFFGEGSRLTVL.

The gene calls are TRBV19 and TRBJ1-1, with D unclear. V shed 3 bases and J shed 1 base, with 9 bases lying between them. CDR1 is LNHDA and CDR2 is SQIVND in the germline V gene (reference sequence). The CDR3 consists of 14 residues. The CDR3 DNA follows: TGTGCCAGTAGTATTTCGTTGGCGAACACTGAAGCTTTCTTT. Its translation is CASSISLANTEAFF.

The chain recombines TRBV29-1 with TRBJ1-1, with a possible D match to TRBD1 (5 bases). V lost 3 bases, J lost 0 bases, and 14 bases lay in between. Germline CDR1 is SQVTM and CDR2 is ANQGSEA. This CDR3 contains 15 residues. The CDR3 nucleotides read TGCAGCGTTGATGGGACCCGGGGTATGAACACTGAAGCTTTCTTT. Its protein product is CSVDGTRGMNTEAFF.

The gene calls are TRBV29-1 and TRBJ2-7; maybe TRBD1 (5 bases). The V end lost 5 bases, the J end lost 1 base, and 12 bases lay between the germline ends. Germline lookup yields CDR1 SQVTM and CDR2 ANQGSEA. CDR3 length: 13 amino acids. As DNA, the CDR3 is TGCAGCGTTCGACAGAGGTTTTCCTACGAGCAGTACTTC. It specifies CSVRQRFSYEQYF.

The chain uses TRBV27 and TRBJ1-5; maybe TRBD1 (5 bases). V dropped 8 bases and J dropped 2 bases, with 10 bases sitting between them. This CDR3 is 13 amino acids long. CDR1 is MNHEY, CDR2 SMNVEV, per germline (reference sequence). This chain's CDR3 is CASGGRGNQPQHF. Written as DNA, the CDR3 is TGTGCCAGCGGTGGCAGGGGCAATCAGCCCCAGCATTTT.

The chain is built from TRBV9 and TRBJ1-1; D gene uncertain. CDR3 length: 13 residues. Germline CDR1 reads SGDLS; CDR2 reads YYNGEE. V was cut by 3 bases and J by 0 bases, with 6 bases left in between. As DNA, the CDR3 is TGTGCCAGCAGCGCCACAGTGAACACTGAAGCTTTCTTT. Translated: CASSATVNTEAFF.

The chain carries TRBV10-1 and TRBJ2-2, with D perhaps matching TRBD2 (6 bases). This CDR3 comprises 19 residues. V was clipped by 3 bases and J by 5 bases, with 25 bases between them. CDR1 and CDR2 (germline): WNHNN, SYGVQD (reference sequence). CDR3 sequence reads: CASSDGRGTAIGATGELFF. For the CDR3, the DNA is TGCGCCAGCAGTGACGGGAGAGGGACGGCGATTGGTGCGACCGGGGAGCTGTTTTTT.

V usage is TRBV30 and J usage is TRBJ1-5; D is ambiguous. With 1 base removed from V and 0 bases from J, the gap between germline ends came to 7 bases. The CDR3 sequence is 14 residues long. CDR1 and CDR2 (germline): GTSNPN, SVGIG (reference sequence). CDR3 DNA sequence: TGTGCCTGGAGTGATGTCCATAGCAATCAGCCCCAGCATTTT. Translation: CAWSDVHSNQPQHF.

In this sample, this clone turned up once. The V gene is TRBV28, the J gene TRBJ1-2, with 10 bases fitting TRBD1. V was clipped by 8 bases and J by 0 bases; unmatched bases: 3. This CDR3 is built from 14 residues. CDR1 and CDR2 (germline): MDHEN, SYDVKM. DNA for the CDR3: TGTGCCAGCCGCGGGACAGGGGCTAACTATGGCTACACCTTC. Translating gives CASRGTGANYGYTF.

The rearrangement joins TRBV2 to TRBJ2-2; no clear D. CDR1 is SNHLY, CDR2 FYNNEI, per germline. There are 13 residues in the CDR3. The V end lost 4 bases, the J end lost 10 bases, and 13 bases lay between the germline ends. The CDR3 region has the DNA TGTGCCAGCAGTGGCCAAGTGGGCGAGGAGCTGTTTTTT. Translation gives CASSGQVGEELFF.

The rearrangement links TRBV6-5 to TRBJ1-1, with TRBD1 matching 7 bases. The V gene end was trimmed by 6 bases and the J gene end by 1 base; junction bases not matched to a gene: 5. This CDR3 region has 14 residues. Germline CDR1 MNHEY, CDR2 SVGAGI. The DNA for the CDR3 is TGTGCCAGCAGATCCCGGACAGGGAACACTGAAGCTTTCTTT. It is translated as CASRSRTGNTEAFF.

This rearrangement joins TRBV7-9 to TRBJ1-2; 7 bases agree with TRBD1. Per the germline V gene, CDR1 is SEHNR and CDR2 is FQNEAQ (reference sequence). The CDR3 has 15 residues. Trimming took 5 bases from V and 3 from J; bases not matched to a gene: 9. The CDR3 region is CASSPRQGPDYGYTF. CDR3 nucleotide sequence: TGTGCCAGCAGCCCCCGACAGGGCCCTGACTATGGCTACACCTTC. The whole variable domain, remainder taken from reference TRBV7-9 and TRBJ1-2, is DTGVSQNPRHKITKRGQNVTFRCDPISEHNRLYWYRQTLGQGPEFLTYFQNEAQLEKSRLLSDRFSAERPKGSFSTLEIQRTEQGDSAMYLCASSPRQGPDYGYTFGSGTRLTVV.

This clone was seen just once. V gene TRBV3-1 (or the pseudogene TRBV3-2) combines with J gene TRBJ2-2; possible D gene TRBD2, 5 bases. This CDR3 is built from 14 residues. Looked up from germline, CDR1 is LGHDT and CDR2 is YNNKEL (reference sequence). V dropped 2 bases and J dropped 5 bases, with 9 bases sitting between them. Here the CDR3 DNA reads TGTGCCAGCAGCCAAAGGTCGGGAACCGGGGAGCTGTTTTTT. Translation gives CASSQRSGTGELFF.

As DNA, the CDR3 is TGTGCCAGCAGCCAACCGCTACTAGCGGGAGGGTACGAGCAGTACTTC. This sequence encodes CASSQPLLAGGYEQYF. The chain links TRBV3-1 (or the pseudogene TRBV3-2) to TRBJ2-7; 13 bases agree with TRBD2. Trimming cost V 2 bases and J 4 bases; bases outside gene matches: 5. Germline V gives CDR1 LGHDT, CDR2 YNNKEL (reference sequence). CDR3 length: 16 amino acids.

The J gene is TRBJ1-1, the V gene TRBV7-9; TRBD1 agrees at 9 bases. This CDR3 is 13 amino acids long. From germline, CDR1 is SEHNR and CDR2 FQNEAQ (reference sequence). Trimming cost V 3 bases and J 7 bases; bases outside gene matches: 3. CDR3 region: CASSFRDRDEAFF. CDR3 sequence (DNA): TGTGCCAGCAGCTTCCGGGACAGGGATGAAGCTTTCTTT.